A single sample is the source of the 29 T cell receptor beta chains below, sequenced in a study of T cells in Graves' hyperthyroidism and ophthalmopathy (dated by TCRdb to 2018 to 2020). Receptor libraries were prepared by multiplex PCR. TCRdb shows the sequencer as Illumina HiSeq 2000. TCR beta CDR3 regions were amplified from RNA transcripts. The first round of RT-PCR for the TCR CDR3 was performed with the HTBI primer set and the Qiagen OneStep RT-PCR kit. TCRdb reworked the public reads: Q25 trimming with fastp, MiXCR clone assembly, productive beta chains retained. Identical CDR3 proteins give one entry, which carries the most common genes and DNA. Present in this sample are 300,000 to 450,000 distinct CDR3 sequences, around 20% of which were seen just once. The ten biggest clones cover about 38% of the sample. Source material: blood. These receptors came from a man aged 18 to 29 with Graves' ophthalmopathy.

This clonotype was seen repeatedly, ten times or more. The chain employs TRBV10-3 and TRBJ1-1, with unresolved D. Trimming stripped 4 bases from V and 6 bases from J, with 6 bases between. The germline V gene has CDR1 ENHRY and CDR2 SYGVKD. The CDR3 runs to 11 residues. The CDR3 bases are TGTGCCATCAGTGGGGCAGCTGAAGCTTTCTTT. Translating it yields CAISGAAEAFF.

V and J are TRBV7-3 and TRBJ1-4; D is uncertain. This CDR3 contains 15 residues. Trimming removed 0 bases from V and 5 bases from J, with 10 bases in between. Germline lookup yields CDR1 SGHTA and CDR2 FQGTGA. The CDR3 nucleotides read TGTGCCAGCAGCTTAACAGGGCACCCGAATGAAAAACTGTTTTTT. Its protein is CASSLTGHPNEKLFF.

This clonotype was seen repeatedly, ten times or more. This chain connects TRBV3-1 to TRBJ2-1, with D possibly TRBD1 on 6 matching bases. The ends were cut back, 0 bases at V and 12 bases at J, with 12 bases in the middle. From germline, CDR1 is LGHDT and CDR2 YNNKEL (reference sequence). This CDR3 is 13 amino acids long. CDR3 nucleotides: TGTGCCAGCAGCCAAGACAGGGGAAGGGTGCAGTTCTTC. It is translated as CASSQDRGRVQFF.

This clonotype has just a few counts. The V call is TRBV12-3 or TRBV12-4, the J call TRBJ2-3; 15 bases map to TRBD2. V shed 6 bases, J shed 1 base, and the junction held 8 bases outside the gene matches. The CDR3 is 18 amino acids. DNA for the CDR3: TGTGCCAGCAGGGGGAGGACTAGCGGGGGGGAACGCACAGATACGCAGTATTTT. Residues: CASRGRTSGGERTDTQYF.

J is TRBJ2-4 and V is TRBV3-1, with a weak D call TRBD2 (5 bases). V gave up 4 bases and J gave up 5 bases, with 18 bases separating them. CDR1 and CDR2 from the germline V gene are LGHDT and YNNKEL (reference sequence). The CDR3 totals 16 residues. CDR3 amino acids: CASSPMSGMNENIQYF. The CDR3 coding sequence is TGTGCCAGCAGCCCCATGAGCGGTATGAACGAAAACATTCAGTACTTC.

This clonotype was picked up many times. The genes are TRBV5-8 and TRBJ2-1, with unresolved D. Trimming took off 0 bases at V and 5 bases at J, with 6 bases between the two ends. Germline V gene data show CDR1 as SGHTS and CDR2 as YDEGEE. This CDR3 spans 13 amino acids. CDR3 amino acids: CASSLGGDNEQFF. CDR3 nucleotide sequence: TGTGCCAGCAGCTTGGGTGGGGACAATGAGCAGTTCTTC.

This clonotype was found a few times. The chain carries TRBV4-1 and TRBJ2-5; D is possibly TRBD1 (5 bases). Per the germline V gene, CDR1 is MGHRA and CDR2 is YSYEKL. The ends were cut back, 1 base at V and 1 base at J, with 7 bases in the middle. The CDR3 totals 14 residues. In nucleotides, the CDR3 is TGCGCCAGCAGCCAAGTAAGGGGCCAAGAGACCCAGTACTTC. Amino acid sequence: CASSQVRGQETQYF.

This rearrangement joins TRBV7-3 to TRBJ2-5; 9 nucleotides line up with TRBD1. Germline-derived CDR1 and CDR2 are SGHTA and FQGTGA. The V gene end was trimmed by 2 bases and the J gene end by 2 bases; junction bases not matched to a gene: 9. The CDR3 loop spans 17 amino acids. The CDR3 region is CASSLGGGGTGQETQYF. For the CDR3, the DNA is TGTGCCAGCAGCTTAGGAGGGGGCGGGACAGGGCAAGAGACCCAGTACTTC.

This clonotype was counted many times. The chain has TRBV5-6 and TRBJ2-3, with 8 bases fitting TRBD2. The germline V gene has CDR1 SGHDT and CDR2 YYEEEE. The CDR3 totals 14 residues. Unmatched junction bases numbered 7, after V lost 4 bases and J lost 6 bases. In DNA form, the CDR3 reads TGTGCCAGCAGCCTCGGACTAGCAACGGATACGCAGTATTTT. Its protein is CASSLGLATDTQYF. The entire variable domain, with the rest obtained from reference TRBV5-6 and TRBJ2-3, is as follows: DAGVTQSPTHLIKTRGQQVTLRCSPKSGHDTVSWYQQALGQGPQFIFQYYEEEERQRGNFPDRFSGHQFPNYSSELNVNALLLGDSALYLCASSLGLATDTQYFGPGTRLTVL.

On this clonotype: One base away lies a much larger clone, so this may be a sequencing read error. This sequence joins TRBV20-1 and TRBJ2-1; D not certain. The length of the CDR3 is 20 residues. Germline-derived CDR1 and CDR2 are DFQATT and SNEGSKA (reference sequence). CDR3 amino acids: CSASTVLVTGVQSSYNEQSF. The CDR3 region has the DNA TGCAGTGCCAGTACAGTGTTAGTGACCGGCGTGCAAAGCTCCTACAATGAGCAGTCCTTC.

This clonotype was observed at least ten times. V gene TRBV12-3 or TRBV12-4 combines with J gene TRBJ2-5, with 8 bases matching TRBD2. V lost 0 bases and J lost 2; bases outside the gene matches: 5. The CDR3 is made up of 16 amino acids. In nucleotides, the CDR3 is TGTGCCAGCAGTTTAGCAGGCGGGGGGACACAAGAGACCCAGTACTTC. Protein sequence: CASSLAGGGTQETQYF.

This clonotype was seen ten or more times. This chain uses TRBV27 with TRBJ1-2, with D perhaps TRBD1 (6 bases). This CDR3 is built from 15 residues. CDR1 and CDR2 (germline): MNHEY, SMNVEV (reference sequence). The V end lost 5 bases, the J end lost 4 bases, and 17 bases lay between the germline ends. CDR3 coding DNA: TGTGCCAGCAGTAAAAACAGGGAGGAGAGCTATGGCTACACCTTC. Encoded protein: CASSKNREESYGYTF.

This sequence joins TRBV28 and TRBJ1-4; D is unresolved. The V gene's germline CDR1 is MDHEN and CDR2 SYDVKM. Trimming took off 7 bases at V and 7 bases at J, with 19 bases between the two ends. The CDR3 extends over 15 amino acids. CDR3 DNA sequence: TGTGCCAGCACCGTCGGTTTTCACCGGGTTGAAAAACTGTTTTTT. Encoded protein: CASTVGFHRVEKLFF.

This clonotype was observed many times. The rearrangement links TRBV6-1 to TRBJ2-7, with TRBD2 as a possible D gene (6 bases). Germline V gene lookup returns CDR1 MNHNS and CDR2 SASEGT. With 2 bases removed from V and 9 bases from J, the gap between germline ends came to 17 bases. CDR3 length: 14 residues. DNA of the CDR3: TGTGCCAGCAGTGAACCGGGAGATAGACGATTGCAGTACTTC. Translation: CASSEPGDRRLQYF.

This clonotype was counted ten times or more. This sequence joins TRBV20-1 and TRBJ2-1; 11 bases are shared with TRBD2. This CDR3 has 15 residues. V lost 5 bases, J lost 5 bases, and 8 bases stayed unmatched. Germline CDR1 is DFQATT and CDR2 is SNEGSKA (reference sequence). CDR3 in DNA: TGCAGTGCTGCACCACTAGCGGGGGCCCACAATGAGCAGTTCTTC. Residues: CSAAPLAGAHNEQFF.

Ten or more counts support this clonotype. V gene TRBV6-1 combines with J gene TRBJ1-2, with D perhaps TRBD1 (5 bases). Germline values: CDR1 MNHNS, CDR2 SASEGT. V lost 7 bases and J 4 bases, leaving 19 bases between the germline ends. The CDR3 extends over 15 amino acids. CDR3 bases: TGTGCCAGCATCAGTTACGGGCAGGGAGGCTATGGCTACACCTTC. This translates into CASISYGQGGYGYTF.

In its sample, this clonotype was seen a few times. The chain links TRBV10-3 to TRBJ2-6; tentatively, D is TRBD1 (6 bases). From germline, CDR1 is ENHRY and CDR2 SYGVKD. There are 16 residues in the CDR3. Trimming stripped 8 bases from V and 0 bases from J, with 14 bases between. The CDR3 nucleotides read TGTGCCATCGGGGGCTGGGGGAACTCTGGGGCCAACGTCCTGACTTTC. Amino acids: CAIGGWGNSGANVLTF.

This clonotype was observed many times. The chain joins TRBV2 to TRBJ1-1, with no clear D. Germline lookup yields CDR1 SNHLY and CDR2 FYNNEI. The CDR3 has 12 residues. V shed 7 bases and J shed 0 bases, with 6 bases lying between them. The CDR3 region is CASIRMNTEAFF. CDR3 sequence (DNA): TGTGCCAGCATTCGAATGAACACTGAAGCTTTCTTT.

Points on this clonotype: This may be a read error, as it is one base from a much larger clone. This chain links TRBV6-2 or TRBV6-3 with TRBJ2-7, with D uncertain. The CDR3 sequence is 12 residues long. Germline-derived CDR1 and CDR2 are MNHEY and SVGEGT. The CDR3 is CVSRSRVHEQYF. The CDR3 DNA sequence: TGTGTCAGCAGGTCACGCGTCCACGAGCAGTACTTC.

This clonotype was counted a few times. The chain has TRBV3-1 and TRBJ2-3, with 12 bases lining up with TRBD2. V lost 6 bases to trimming and J lost 3 bases; unmatched junction nucleotides: 10. This CDR3 contains 17 residues. The germline V gene has CDR1 LGHDT and CDR2 YNNKEL (reference sequence). The CDR3 spells CASRRAGTSGRTDTQYF. The CDR3 coding sequence is TGTGCCAGCAGACGGGCCGGGACTAGCGGGCGAACAGATACGCAGTATTTT.

The J gene is TRBJ1-4, the V gene TRBV20-1, with 9 bases lining up with TRBD1. The germline V gene encodes CDR1 DFQATT and CDR2 SNEGSKA (reference sequence). Germline trimming cut 6 bases from V and 7 bases from J; bases unmatched to any gene: 6. The CDR3 consists of 13 residues. The CDR3, as DNA: TGCAGTGCAAACACAGGGGGCAGTGAAAAACTGTTTTTT. Protein product: CSANTGGSEKLFF.

Ten or more counts support this clonotype. The chain has TRBV6-1 and TRBJ1-5; D is uncertain. Trimming removed 5 bases at V and 0 bases at J, with 17 bases between. The CDR3 spans 17 residues. The germline V gene has CDR1 MNHNS and CDR2 SASEGT. CDR3 nucleotide sequence: TGTGCCAGCAGTTCCCCGGCGGGTCGTAATAGCAATCAGCCCCAGCATTTT. Residues: CASSSPAGRNSNQPQHF.

This clonotype has a count of ten or more. The chain carries TRBV7-3 and TRBJ2-2; 14 nucleotides line up with TRBD2. V lost 4 bases to trimming and J lost 4 bases; unmatched junction nucleotides: 2. CDR1 and CDR2 (germline): SGHTA, FQGTGA. The CDR3 runs to 16 residues. CDR3 protein: CASSSGTSGSTGELFF. The CDR3 DNA reads TGTGCCAGCAGCTCCGGGACTAGCGGGAGCACCGGGGAGCTGTTTTTT. The variable domain in full, completed from reference TRBV7-3 and TRBJ2-2, reads GAGVSQTPSNKVTEKGKYVELRCDPISGHTALYWYRQSLGQGPEFLIYFQGTGAADDSGLPNDRFFAVRPEGSVSTLKIQRTERGDSAVYLCASSSGTSGSTGELFFGEGSRLTVL.

This clonotype was observed many times. The V gene is TRBV4-1, the J gene TRBJ1-5, with TRBD1 identical over 9 bases. The CDR3 has 15 amino acids. Germline-derived CDR1 and CDR2 are MGHRA and YSYEKL. V was clipped by 4 bases and J by 5 bases; unmatched bases: 6. CDR3 sequence reads: CASSPGQGPYQPQHF. Here the CDR3 DNA reads TGCGCCAGCAGCCCGGGACAGGGACCTTATCAGCCCCAGCATTTT.

The table lists this clonotype with a few counts. The chain has TRBV2 and TRBJ2-7, with D uncertain. The ends were cut back, 4 bases at V and 3 bases at J, with 7 bases in the middle. The germline gives CDR1 SNHLY, CDR2 FYNNEI. The CDR3 loop spans 12 amino acids. The CDR3 sequence is CASSGAYYEQYF. The CDR3 DNA reads as TGTGCCAGCAGTGGGGCTTACTACGAGCAGTACTTC.

V is TRBV4-1 and J is TRBJ1-1; D may be TRBD1 (5 bases). V gave up 1 base and J gave up 6 bases, with 12 bases separating them. This CDR3 is built from 14 residues. Germline CDR1 is MGHRA and CDR2 is YSYEKL. The CDR3 region has the DNA TGCGCCAGCAGCCAAGGTCCGGCGGGGCCTGAAGCTTTCTTT. Amino acids: CASSQGPAGPEAFF.

This clonotype was detected ten times or more. The chain links TRBV20-1 to TRBJ2-7; D could derive from TRBD1 or TRBD2 (6 bases each). This CDR3 is 15 amino acids long. V was cut by 3 bases and J by 0 bases, with 15 bases left in between. The germline gives CDR1 DFQATT, CDR2 SNEGSKA (reference sequence). CDR3 in amino acids: CSASLGGGSSYEQYF. CDR3 in DNA: TGCAGTGCTAGCCTCGGAGGGGGTAGCTCCTACGAGCAGTACTTC.

This clonotype showed up many times. The V and J genes are TRBV11-2 and TRBJ2-1; perhaps TRBD1 as D (6 bases). CDR1 and CDR2 (germline): SGHAT, FQNNGV. The germline V and J ends were trimmed by 3 bases and 7 bases, with 16 bases remaining between them. This CDR3 is 15 amino acids long. For the CDR3, the DNA is TGTGCCAGCAGCTTCACAGGACTGGGACAAAATGAGCAGTTCTTC. Protein sequence: CASSFTGLGQNEQFF.

The chain has TRBV12-3 or TRBV12-4 and TRBJ2-4; the D is unclear. The CDR3 is made up of 11 amino acids. V shed 5 bases and J shed 10 bases, with 9 bases lying between them. CDR3 in amino acids: CASSRMYIQYF. In DNA, the CDR3 is TGTGCCAGCAGTAGAATGTATATTCAGTACTTC.